This T cell receptor beta chain is drawn from a study of blood T cells in healthy people across ages (dated by TCRdb to between 2014 and 2017). Some background on the complete study: Template switching captured roughly one uniquely barcoded TCR beta cDNA molecule per two T cells in model experiments. Age-related changes in TCR beta repertoire diversity were measured in the study by deep sequencing normalized with unique cDNA molecular identifiers. The donors were divided into four age groups: young (average around 16 years), middle-aged (around 37), aged (62) and long-lived (roughly 82). To avoid experimental bias, donors of different ages were randomly spread across the sequencing lanes. The study analyzed two additional independent replicas of 1 million unique cDNA reads from the same blood draw for two donors, one aged 18 to 29 and one aged 80 or older. General conclusions and limits of the study: Compared with the aged group, the long-lived group had more naive CD4+ T cells, fewer expanded clones and increased TCR diversity, suggesting age selection. Estimates of total diversity based on one million sequenced T cells were regarded as lower bounds and as underestimates. Since profiling was done on bulk unsorted PBMCs, naive and antigen-experienced compartments could not be conclusively compared. Observed TCR beta diversity per million T cells fell roughly linearly with age, and a significant reduction was already apparent by age around 40. The percentage of naive T cells measured by flow cytometry correlated strongly with observed TCR beta diversity. Donor CMV infection status was unknown, potentially confounding age-related changes in expanded clonotypes.

CDR1 and CDR2 (SNHLY, FYNNEI) derive from the germline V gene. The CDR3 sequence holds 13 residues, the cysteine and phenylalanine included. Here the CDR3 DNA is all that survives: 39 bases in frame from base 1. V trim: 4 bases; J trim: 8 bases; unmatched bases: 7. Concerning this clonotype: What antigen it recognizes has not been identified. Base quality data are lacking; no much larger clone is found one base away.

Donors were about 36 systemically healthy Caucasian individuals from Russia aged roughly 6 to 95 years. Each donor gave ten milliliters of peripheral blood, drawn into EDTA-treated Vacutainer tubes. Ficoll-Paque density-gradient centrifugation was used to isolate PBMCs, with at least 6.5 million obtained per sample. Trizol reagent was used to extract total RNA from PBMCs, with at least 5.5 micrograms per sample. For every donor, an aliquot of PBMCs went through flow cytometry to measure the percentages of naive CD45RAhigh/CD27high T cells. Library prep was done by 5' RACE. The reads were generated on an Illumina HiSeq 2500. A second PCR of roughly 7 to 11 cycles was performed with a sample-barcoded 5' primer and a J-beta primer mix. Each TCR beta cDNA molecule received a unique molecular identifier from a template-switch 5' adaptor carrying 12 random nucleotides. At least 2.5 million CDR3-containing paired-end reads were obtained from each sample. All of the RNA was converted into first-strand cDNA using the Mint cDNA synthesis kit, with a TRBC-specific oligonucleotide serving as the primer. Following uracil-DNA glycosylase treatment, all cDNA underwent a first 18-cycle PCR with the universal primers M1SS and BC2_uni_R. On the study's bioinformatics: For normalization, 1 million high-quality reads, each with a distinct molecular identifier, were randomly selected from each sample. Instead of being binned into consensus sequences, reads that shared molecular identifiers were thrown out. MiTCR, set to a Q25 quality threshold and the strictest error-elimination algorithm, was used for CDR3 identification, clonotype clustering and error correction. A nonparametric unseen species model with Euler transformation was used to estimate a lower bound on total TCR beta diversity. TCRdb applied fastp at Q25 and MiXCR to the public reads, then kept only in-frame beta chains. A single entry per CDR3 protein holds the most common genes and DNA from its merged rows. For this entry, the V and J calls and clone size follow TCRdb and not the study's own pipeline. The sample contains 780,000 or so distinct CDR3 sequences, approximately 53% of them found a single time. The ten largest account for around 24% of the sample.

The TCR comes from a man aged 40-49 years in good health. The rearranged segments are TRBV2 and TRBJ1-2; 7 central nucleotides agree with TRBD1. Sequences were obtained from blood. The CDR3 corresponds to CASSGDREYGYTF. The nucleotides are TGTGCCAGCAGTGGAGACAGGGAATACGGCTACACCTTC.